The entry below gives a single TCR beta chain sequence along with its context. Its antigen is still unknown. As to time point: cycle 4 day 1 (C4D1), after more than five weeks of nivolumab. After autologous stem cell transplantation all patients relapsed, and prior brentuximab vedotin exposure differed between cohorts. This sample was taken from a study of PD-1 blockade in classical Hodgkin lymphoma. Notes on the study in general: TCR diversity at baseline was reported to be reduced in newly diagnosed patients relative to healthy donors.

The CDR3 is made up of 17 amino acids. Germline CDR1 and CDR2: SGHRS and YFSETQ. With 1 base removed from V and 6 bases from J, the gap between germline ends came to 23 bases. Only in-frame clones appear in the TCRdb table, and some are missing; sequencing was by immunoSEQ multiplex PCR. Among about 47,000 clones, around 89% were seen once, and the ten largest hold approximately 13%. The rearrangement joins TRBV5-1 to TRBJ2-7; tentative D call: TRBD1 (7 bases). The source material was peripheral blood mononuclear cells (PBMCs), sampled before the fourth cycle of nivolumab. The receptor's source is a human donor with classical Hodgkin lymphoma. The CDR3 is CASSLSPAAGGFGEQYF. As DNA, the CDR3 is TGCGCCAGCAGCTTGAGTCCTGCGGCAGGGGGGTTCGGCGAGCAGTACTTC.